The 26 T cell receptor beta chains below all came from one sample that was sequenced in a study of blood T cells in healthy people across ages. The second PCR ran about 6 to 12 cycles with a sample-barcoded 5' primer and J-beta primers. TCRdb re-derived calls from the 5' RACE reads in MiXCR, one entry per CDR3 protein. The table has some 760,000 distinct CDR3 sequences, roughly 25% seen once. The sample also formed part of further work on T cells of mothers and their children.

Sequences were obtained from blood. The receptors stem from a boy younger than 18 in good health.

This clonotype was seen a handful of times. This chain connects TRBV12-3 or TRBV12-4 to TRBJ2-3, with 11 bases lining up with TRBD2. The CDR3 extends over 14 amino acids. Germline trimming cut 6 bases from V and 6 bases from J; bases unmatched to any gene: 5. Here the CDR3 DNA reads TGTGCCAGCAGGGGACTAGCGGCTGGGGATACGCAGTATTTT. It yields the protein CASRGLAAGDTQYF.

This chain uses TRBV6-5 with TRBJ1-5; the match to TRBD1 covers 7 bases. Germline V gene lookup returns CDR1 MNHEY and CDR2 SVGAGI. V gave up 8 bases and J gave up 0 bases; unmatched junction bases: 1. The CDR3 loop spans 13 amino acids. The CDR3 reads CASGTDSNQPQHF. CDR3 nucleotides: TGTGCCAGCGGGACAGATAGCAATCAGCCCCAGCATTTT.

The chain couples TRBV7-2 to TRBJ1-2; D gene uncertain. Germline CDR1 reads SGHTA; CDR2 reads FQGNSA. The CDR3 extends over 15 amino acids. The ends were cut back, 3 bases at V and 3 bases at J, with 14 bases in the middle. CDR3 bases: TGTGCCAGCAGCTTCTCGTGGGCGGCGGACTATGGCTACACCTTC. It encodes CASSFSWAADYGYTF.

In its sample, this clonotype was seen a few times. V gene TRBV6-2 or TRBV6-3 combines with J gene TRBJ2-2, with D maybe TRBD1 (5 bases). The germline gives CDR1 MNHEY, CDR2 SVGEGT. The ends were cut back, 4 bases at V and 4 bases at J, with 10 bases in the middle. This CDR3 region has 14 residues. The CDR3 region is CASSSAGSTGELFF. CDR3 nucleotides: TGTGCCAGCAGTTCGGCAGGGTCCACCGGGGAGCTGTTTTTT.

A word on this clonotype: A much larger clone is a single base away; this may be a read error. The V gene is TRBV9, the J gene TRBJ1-4, with D perhaps TRBD1 (5 bases). CDR3 length: 13 amino acids. CDR1 is SGDLS, CDR2 YYNGEE, per germline. The V end was cut by 4 bases, the J end by 7 bases, with 11 bases between. CDR3 in DNA: TGTGCCAGCAGCATATCGGGGGGTGAAAAACTGTTTTTT. Its translation is CASSISGGEKLFF.

This clonotype has only a few counts. The genes are TRBV5-1 and TRBJ2-1, with D perhaps matching TRBD2 (6 bases). Germline values: CDR1 SGHRS, CDR2 YFSETQ. V dropped 0 bases and J dropped 3 bases, with 10 bases sitting between them. The CDR3 is made up of 15 amino acids. In DNA form, the CDR3 reads TGCGCCAGCAGCTTGGCGGGGACTTTCTACAATGAGCAGTTCTTC. Amino acids: CASSLAGTFYNEQFF.

This clonotype was detected only a few times. Written as DNA, the CDR3 is TGTGCCAGCAGATTCGCAGGGGGGATTGGAAACACCATATATTTT. This translates into CASRFAGGIGNTIYF. This chain uses TRBV7-2 with TRBJ1-3; TRBD1 matches at 7 bases. Germline loops: CDR1 SGHTA, CDR2 FQGNSA. Unmatched junction bases numbered 8, after V lost 6 bases and J lost 3 bases. The CDR3 extends over 15 amino acids. The whole variable domain, filled in from reference TRBV7-2 and TRBJ1-3, reads GAGVSQSPSNKVTEKGKDVELRCDPISGHTALYWYRQSLGQGLEFLIYFQGNSAPDKSGLPSDRFSAERTGGSVSTLTIQRTQQEDSAVYLCASRFAGGIGNTIYFGEGSWLTVV.

V gene TRBV25-1 combines with J gene TRBJ2-1; D perhaps matches TRBD2 (6 bases). The germline CDR1 and CDR2 sequences are MGHDK and SYGVNS. V was cut by 2 bases and J by 1 base, with 21 bases left in between. This CDR3 is built from 19 residues. The CDR3 coding sequence is TGTGCCAGCAGTGAAATTACGGGACTCCTGGAGGGGTCCTACAATGAGCAGTTCTTC. Protein sequence: CASSEITGLLEGSYNEQFF.

This clonotype was found a few times. The rearrangement uses TRBV28 and TRBJ2-7, with 11 bases fitting TRBD1. V shed 3 bases, J shed 0 bases, and the junction held 1 base outside the gene matches. Germline CDR1 reads MDHEN; CDR2 reads SYDVKM. The CDR3 sequence is 15 residues long. The CDR3 sequence: CASSLDRGHSYEQYF. DNA of the CDR3: TGTGCCAGCAGTTTGGACAGGGGGCACTCCTACGAGCAGTACTTC. Variable domain in full (rest from reference TRBV28 and TRBJ2-7): DVKVTQSSRYLVKRTGEKVFLECVQDMDHENMFWYRQDPGLGLRLIYFSYDVKMKEKGDIPEGYSVSREKKERFSLILESASTNQTSMYLCASSLDRGHSYEQYFGPGTRLTVT.

This chain uses TRBV27 with TRBJ1-5, with D uncertain. This CDR3 contains 13 residues. Trimming left V 6 bases short and J 8 bases short, with 14 bases between. The germline gives CDR1 MNHEY, CDR2 SMNVEV (reference sequence). CDR3 sequence: CASSSTRFEPQHF. The CDR3 DNA sequence: TGTGCCAGCAGCTCGACAAGATTTGAGCCCCAGCATTTT.

The rearrangement links TRBV19 to TRBJ2-1; maybe TRBD1 (6 bases). CDR3 size: 12 residues. Germline loops: CDR1 LNHDA, CDR2 SQIVND (reference sequence). Trimming pared 3 bases from V and 9 bases from J, leaving 9 bases between. CDR3 loop: CASSMLRGEQFF. CDR3 DNA sequence: TGTGCCAGTAGTATGCTCAGGGGTGAGCAGTTCTTC.

This clonotype has a handful of counts. The chain recombines TRBV15 with TRBJ1-1; no firm D call. Germline V gene data show CDR1 as LNHNV and CDR2 as YYDKDF (reference sequence). Trimming pared 0 bases from V and 0 bases from J, leaving 8 bases between. The CDR3 spans 15 residues. This chain's CDR3 is CATSRDKTMNTEAFF. DNA for the CDR3: TGTGCCACCAGCAGAGATAAGACCATGAACACTGAAGCTTTCTTT.

V is TRBV20-1 and J is TRBJ2-4, with 7 bases matching TRBD2. The CDR3 spans 14 residues. V lost 3 bases, J lost 3 bases, and 5 bases stayed unmatched. Germline assignment: CDR1 DFQATT and CDR2 SNEGSKA (reference sequence). In DNA form, the CDR3 reads TGCAGTGCTAGCCCTAGCGGCCTCAAAAACATTCAGTACTTC. The encoded protein is CSASPSGLKNIQYF.

This clonotype turned up a few times. This chain connects TRBV13 to TRBJ2-2, with 7 nucleotides matching TRBD1. The length of the CDR3 is 14 residues. J lost 10 bases, V lost 5 bases, and 10 bases had no gene match. Germline CDR1 PRHDT, CDR2 FYEKMQ (reference sequence). The CDR3 here is CASSGQELLEELFF. CDR3 nucleotide sequence: TGTGCCAGCAGCGGACAGGAGTTGTTGGAGGAGCTGTTTTTT.

The chain is built from TRBV7-8 and TRBJ1-1; possibly TRBD1 for D (6 bases). From germline, CDR1 is SGHVS and CDR2 FQNEAQ. This CDR3 is 15 amino acids long. Trimming removed 3 bases from V and 1 base from J, with 12 bases in between. CDR3 DNA: TGTGCCAGCAGCTTGAGGGGGGTGTCGAACACTGAAGCTTTCTTT. Amino acids: CASSLRGVSNTEAFF.

This clonotype appeared a few times. A read error may explain this, as a much larger clone is one base away. This sequence joins TRBV14 and TRBJ1-6, with D possibly being TRBD1 (6 bases). Germline values: CDR1 SGHDN, CDR2 FVKESK. CDR3 length: 14 amino acids. The chain's CDR3 is CASSHVQGYSPLPF. The DNA for the CDR3 is TGTGCCAGCAGCCATGTACAGGGATATTCACCCCTCCCCTTT.

The chain links TRBV12-3 or TRBV12-4 to TRBJ2-1; 15 nucleotides line up with TRBD2. The CDR3 contains 16 residues. The J segment lost 7 bases and the V segment lost 6 bases, leaving 7 bases of the junction unmatched. CDR3 DNA: TGTGCCAGCAGCAAACCCGGGACTAGCGGGGGGAATGAGCAGTTCTTC. Residues: CASSKPGTSGGNEQFF.

The chain is built from TRBV7-9 and TRBJ1-1; D unresolved. V lost 1 base and J 7 bases, leaving 10 bases between the germline ends. The V gene's germline CDR1 is SEHNR and CDR2 FQNEAQ (reference sequence). This CDR3 contains 13 residues. CDR3 protein: CASSLDWGNEAFF. CDR3 in DNA: TGTGCCAGCAGCTTAGATTGGGGTAATGAAGCTTTCTTT.

The chain carries TRBV29-1 and TRBJ2-1; 7 bases align to TRBD2. The CDR3 loop spans 16 amino acids. Germline CDR1 reads SQVTM; CDR2 reads ANQGSEA. V lost 0 bases and J lost 5; bases outside the gene matches: 10. CDR3 sequence reads: CSVEETGGSAHNEQFF. The CDR3 DNA reads TGCAGCGTTGAAGAAACTGGCGGGAGTGCCCACAATGAGCAGTTCTTC.

The chain has TRBV4-3 and TRBJ2-3; 7 bases align to TRBD2. Germline assignment: CDR1 LGHNA and CDR2 YSLEER. This CDR3 is built from 19 residues. V lost 0 bases and J lost 5; bases outside the gene matches: 17. The CDR3 nucleotides read TGCGCCAGCAGCCAAGATACGTCTCTAGGGCGGGGGAGTATAGATACGCAGTATTTT. Translation gives CASSQDTSLGRGSIDTQYF.

The rearrangement uses TRBV20-1 and TRBJ1-2, with a weak D call TRBD1 (6 bases). Trimming took off 5 bases at V and 0 bases at J, with 19 bases between the two ends. CDR1 is DFQATT and CDR2 is SNEGSKA in the germline V gene (reference sequence). This CDR3 is built from 16 residues. This chain's CDR3 is CSAGGGGTYSNYGYTF. CDR3 nucleotide sequence: TGCAGTGCTGGTGGGGGCGGGACATACTCTAACTATGGCTACACCTTC.

This clonotype showed up just a few times. The chain is built from TRBV20-1 and TRBJ2-5; 10 bases are a match to TRBD2. CDR1 is DFQATT, CDR2 SNEGSKA, per germline (reference sequence). The CDR3 covers 15 residues. V was clipped by 4 bases and J by 5 bases; unmatched bases: 10. The CDR3 region has the DNA TGCAGTGCTAAGCCTCTAGCGGGGGTGAGGGAGACCCAGTACTTC. Protein sequence: CSAKPLAGVRETQYF.

This clonotype was seen only a few times. The genes are TRBV28 and TRBJ2-7, with 8 bases matching TRBD2. This CDR3 has 15 amino acids. The V segment lost 3 bases and the J segment 4 bases; nucleotides outside the gene matches: 8. The germline V gene has CDR1 MDHEN and CDR2 SYDVKM. CDR3 sequence (DNA): TGTGCCAGCAGTTTGGGGAGCGGGAGCAGGTACGAGCAGTACTTC. This translates into CASSLGSGSRYEQYF.

In nucleotides, the CDR3 is TGTGCCAGCAGTTTGGGGGGGAGTGGGGATCAAGAGACCCAGTACTTC. Protein: CASSLGGSGDQETQYF. The chain is built from TRBV28 and TRBJ2-5; 7 nucleotides align to TRBD2. This CDR3 is 16 amino acids long. Trimming removed 3 bases from V and 2 bases from J; junction bases left unmatched: 9. Germline V gene sequence: CDR1 MDHEN, CDR2 SYDVKM.

In the case of this clonotype: One end of the junction does not line up with germline, which may come from a read error. This chain joins TRBV28 and TRBJ2-5; D perhaps matches TRBD1 (6 bases). The germline V gene encodes CDR1 MDHEN and CDR2 SYDVKM. The CDR3 has 11 residues. The CDR3 DNA reads as TGTGCCAGCAGGACCTCGGGACATTCCATGTTC. It is translated as CASRTSGHSMF.

This chain joins TRBV15 and TRBJ2-2, with 7 bases fitting TRBD2. The CDR3 is 14 amino acids. Per germline, CDR1 LNHNV and CDR2 YYDKDF (reference sequence). V lost 6 bases, J lost 2 bases, and 3 bases stayed unmatched. The CDR3 DNA follows: TGTGCCACCAGTCTAGCGGTTAACACCGGGGAGCTGTTTTTT. It yields the protein CATSLAVNTGELFF.